This T cell receptor beta chain was documented in a study of cytotoxic CD8 clonotypes in ibrutinib-treated CLL. Study context: Among the samples, the mean was about 250,000 productive templates and 75,000 to 95,000 productive rearrangements. Study results and limitations: Progressing and sustained-remission patients had different sampling times. Clonality was higher at ibrutinib response and returned toward baseline at progression.

Some clones are missing from TCRdb's copy, which holds only in-frame ones; the method was immunoSEQ multiplex PCR. The data hold 30,000 to 40,000 clones, with roughly two thirds observed a single time. The CDR3 is made up of 13 amino acids. Trimming shortened V by 6 bases and J by 5 bases, and 10 bases separated the two germline ends. CDR1 is MDHEN, CDR2 SYDVKM, per germline. A word on this clone: Antigen unknown.

The chain recombines TRBV28 with TRBJ2-2, with D maybe TRBD1 (5 bases). The sequencing used PBMCs, collected before ibrutinib treatment. The sequence came from a human donor with chronic lymphocytic leukemia. CDR3 sequence (DNA): TGTGCCAGCAGCCTTAGACAGACCGGGGAGCTGTTTTTT. It is translated as CASSLRQTGELFF.